These 20 T cell receptor beta chains were all obtained from the same sample, sequenced in a study of vaccination and CD4 T cells after COVID-19. As to treatment: roughly 11-day PBMC culture with coronavirus spike peptide pools or control peptides (ViraFEST assay). One should note that the unexposed donor's CD4+ T cells were collected before the COVID-19 pandemic (2011-2018). For these receptors, no antigen is known. Cultured CD4+ T cell DNA underwent sequencing with the Oncomine TCR Beta short-read assay. Extraction of genomic DNA was performed on cultured CD4+ T cells. TCRdb itself ran the PCR reads through MiXCR, one entry per CDR3 protein. In the table there are 12,000 or so distinct CDR3 sequences, under 45% of which are singletons. The sample was CD4+ T cells from blood, cultured in vitro. These TCRs come from a human donor in good health.

The chain is built from TRBV6-2 or TRBV6-3 and TRBJ2-1; 9 nucleotides align to TRBD1. Per the germline V gene, CDR1 is MNHEY and CDR2 is SVGEGT. The CDR3 runs 15 residues. The junction had 7 bases not matched to a gene; V was cut back by 6 bases and J by 4 bases. This CDR3 reads CASRETGGLYNEQFF. In DNA form, the CDR3 reads TGTGCCAGCAGGGAAACAGGGGGCTTATACAATGAGCAGTTCTTC.

A word on this clonotype: In this CDR3 the conserved last residue, phenylalanine or tryptophan, is missing, so a read error is likely. This sequence joins TRBV6-1 and TRBJ2-7; 7 bases align to TRBD2. This CDR3 contains 16 residues. Germline CDR1 reads MNHNS; CDR2 reads SASEGT. The CDR3 reads CASSQAQGGSAYEQYL. Written as DNA, the CDR3 is TGTGCCAGCAGTCAAGCCCAGGGAGGGAGCGCCTACGAGCAGTACCTC.

J is TRBJ2-1 and V is TRBV24-1, with 9 bases identical to TRBD2. The CDR3 runs to 16 residues. V lost 3 bases to trimming and J lost 1 base; unmatched junction nucleotides: 3. Germline V lookup: CDR1 KGHDR, CDR2 SFDVKD. The CDR3 loop reads CATSDNSGRSYNEQFF. The DNA for the CDR3 is TGTGCCACCAGTGATAACAGCGGGAGGTCCTACAATGAGCAGTTCTTC.

V usage is TRBV4-3 and J usage is TRBJ1-3; weak D call: TRBD1 (5 bases). Trimming pared 1 base from V and 4 bases from J, leaving 5 bases between. CDR3 length: 13 residues. Germline V gene sequence: CDR1 LGHNA, CDR2 YSLEER. The CDR3 protein is CASSQGGGNTIYF. CDR3 coding DNA: TGCGCCAGCAGCCAAGGGGGGGGAAACACCATATATTTT.

The V gene is TRBV20-1, the J gene TRBJ1-1; D remains unclear. The V gene's germline CDR1 is DFQATT and CDR2 SNEGSKA (reference sequence). The CDR3 contains 14 residues. The V end was cut by 5 bases, the J end by 1 base, with 14 bases between. This chain's CDR3 is CSAPYRRANTEAFF. The CDR3 nucleotides are TGCAGTGCTCCGTATAGGAGGGCGAACACTGAAGCTTTCTTT.

V and J are TRBV12-3 or TRBV12-4 and TRBJ2-7; D may be TRBD2 (5 bases). V lost 0 bases, J lost 5 bases, and 8 bases lay in between. The CDR3 runs to 13 residues. The CDR3 DNA follows: TGTGCCAGCAGTTTAGCGGGGAGCCACGAGCAGTACTTC. Protein: CASSLAGSHEQYF.

The CDR3 DNA reads TGCAGTGCTTTGGGACAGACCAGTAACTATGGCTACACCTTC. Translation gives CSALGQTSNYGYTF. The chain combines TRBV20-1 with TRBJ1-2; 7 nucleotides align to TRBD1. Germline lookup yields CDR1 DFQATT and CDR2 SNEGSKA (reference sequence). The CDR3 has 14 amino acids. The V segment lost 5 bases and the J segment 1 base; nucleotides outside the gene matches: 7.

This CDR3 reads CASRIAGGSNEQFF. As DNA, the CDR3 is TGCGCCAGCAGAATAGCGGGAGGGTCCAATGAGCAGTTCTTC. This chain uses TRBV10-2 with TRBJ2-1; 11 bases align to TRBD2. This CDR3 is built from 14 residues. The germline V gene encodes CDR1 WSHSY and CDR2 SAAADI. Losses at the gene ends were 6 bases for V and 6 bases for J; bases not matched to a gene: 4.

This clonotype occurred a few times. The V and J genes are TRBV6-1 and TRBJ1-2; D call uncertain. V was pared by 1 base and J by 3 bases, with 6 bases between. CDR1 and CDR2 (germline): MNHNS, SASEGT. The CDR3 has 13 residues. For the CDR3, the DNA is TGTGCCAGCAGTGAAGGGATCGACTATGGCTACACCTTC. Translated, it gives CASSEGIDYGYTF.

The genes are TRBV28 and TRBJ1-3; TRBD1 matches at 10 bases. Germline CDR1 reads MDHEN; CDR2 reads SYDVKM. CDR3 length: 17 amino acids. The trim removed 4 bases at V and 8 bases at J, leaving 14 bases unmatched. CDR3 sequence reads: CASSSWGGRQGADTIYF. The CDR3 DNA reads as TGTGCCAGCAGTTCCTGGGGGGGGCGACAGGGGGCTGACACCATATATTTT. The full variable domain, with the rest looked up from reference TRBV28 and TRBJ1-3, is DVKVTQSSRYLVKRTGEKVFLECVQDMDHENMFWYRQDPGLGLRLIYFSYDVKMKEKGDIPEGYSVSREKKERFSLILESASTNQTSMYLCASSSWGGRQGADTIYFGEGSWLTVV.

The chain combines TRBV20-1 with TRBJ1-5, with 11 bases matching TRBD1. With 4 bases clipped from V and 4 bases from J, the junction kept 9 bases outside the gene matches. The germline V gene encodes CDR1 DFQATT and CDR2 SNEGSKA (reference sequence). CDR3 length: 16 amino acids. CDR3 in DNA: TGCAGTGCTATATACCGGGACAGGGGGGGGAATCAGCCCCAGCATTTT. Protein sequence: CSAIYRDRGGNQPQHF.

The rearrangement links TRBV7-2 to TRBJ1-3, with D possibly matching TRBD1 (6 bases). The V end was cut by 5 bases, the J end by 4 bases, with 9 bases between. Germline CDR1 is SGHTA and CDR2 is FQGNSA. The CDR3 is 13 residues long. The CDR3 reads CASSTDRGNTIYF. CDR3 bases: TGTGCCAGCAGCACGGACAGAGGAAACACCATATATTTT.

V gene TRBV6-1 combines with J gene TRBJ1-2, with no clear D. Germline V CDR1 and CDR2: MNHNS, SASEGT. The V and J ends lost 6 bases and 8 bases respectively, with 10 bases between them. The CDR3 length is 11 residues. CDR3 bases: TGTGCCAGCAGCGTTACCGGGGGCTACACCTTC. This codes for CASSVTGGYTF.

This sequence joins TRBV7-2 and TRBJ2-3; 8 positions match TRBD1. CDR3 length equals 13 residues. CDR1 is SGHTA, CDR2 FQGNSA, per germline. With V trimmed by 4 bases and J by 8 bases, 5 bases remained unmatched. CDR3 sequence reads: CASSSTGAGTQYF. The CDR3 DNA reads as TGTGCCAGCAGCTCGACAGGGGCAGGTACGCAGTATTTT. Based on the CDR3 plus reference TRBV7-2 and TRBJ2-3, the full variable domain is GAGVSQSPSNKVTEKGKDVELRCDPISGHTALYWYRQSLGQGLEFLIYFQGNSAPDKSGLPSDRFSAERTGGSVSTLTIQRTQQEDSAVYLCASSSTGAGTQYFGPGTRLTVL.

In its sample, this clonotype was seen a few times. The rearrangement joins TRBV7-7 to TRBJ2-5; 10 bases align to TRBD2. Per germline, CDR1 SSHAT and CDR2 FNYEAQ (reference sequence). There are 17 residues in the CDR3. CDR3: CAIPRARLAGRKETQYF. In DNA, the CDR3 is TGTGCTATCCCCCGGGCCCGACTAGCGGGTAGAAAAGAGACCCAGTACTTC.

This clonotype was recorded a few times. This chain connects TRBV27 to TRBJ1-5; TRBD1 aligns across 7 bases. Per the germline V gene, CDR1 is MNHEY and CDR2 is SMNVEV (reference sequence). The CDR3 runs to 14 residues. V was pared by 0 bases and J by 5 bases, with 1 base of the junction left unmatched. The CDR3 protein is CASSLSRGYQPQHF. DNA of the CDR3: TGTGCCAGCAGTTTATCCAGGGGGTATCAGCCCCAGCATTTT.

This clonotype showed up just a few times. The J gene is TRBJ2-3, the V gene TRBV7-6; 12 nucleotides agree with TRBD1. J gave up 4 bases and V 4 bases, and 6 bases lay outside the gene matches. CDR3 length equals 16 residues. Germline lookup yields CDR1 SGHVS and CDR2 FNYEAQ. The CDR3 DNA sequence: TGTGCCAGCAGCTCGTACCGGGACAGGGGGCCAGATACGCAGTATTTT. Translating gives CASSSYRDRGPDTQYF.

This chain uses TRBV6-2 or TRBV6-3 with TRBJ1-6; 7 nucleotides match TRBD1. Germline loops: CDR1 MNHEY, CDR2 SVGEGT. This CDR3 is built from 16 residues. V gave up 6 bases and J gave up 0 bases; unmatched junction bases: 5. CDR3 region: CASRSGGSSYNSPLHF. The CDR3 DNA reads as TGTGCCAGCAGATCAGGGGGGAGCTCCTATAATTCACCCCTCCACTTT.

V is TRBV10-3 and J is TRBJ2-7, with 9 bases aligning to TRBD1. Germline V gene sequence: CDR1 ENHRY, CDR2 SYGVKD. V shed 6 bases, J shed 5 bases, and the junction held 5 bases outside the gene matches. The CDR3 length is 13 residues. The CDR3 DNA sequence: TGTGCCATCAGATCGGACAGGGGCAACGAGCAGTACTTC. Its protein product is CAIRSDRGNEQYF.

This clonotype was picked up one time. The chain joins TRBV7-9 to TRBJ1-4; TRBD1 agrees at 7 bases. Germline V gives CDR1 SEHNR, CDR2 FQNEAQ (reference sequence). V gave up 4 bases and J gave up 10 bases; unmatched junction bases: 6. This CDR3 region has 13 residues. The CDR3 bases are TGTGCCAGCAGCTCCTCTCAGGGGGGAAAACTGTTTTTT. This encodes CASSSSQGGKLFF.